The clone carrying this T cell receptor beta chain was seen only once. As yet, its antigen is unknown. 13 Jbeta primers and 60 Vbeta primers were used for the PCR. Generated by immunoSEQ multiplex PCR, the TCRdb table keeps only in-frame clones and is missing some. This sample yields 150,000 to 200,000 clones, of which roughly 73% are seen a single time; over 9% belongs to the top ten. Per germline, CDR1 MNHNS and CDR2 SASEGT. This CDR3 has 12 amino acids. V was pared by 6 bases and J by 8 bases, with 1 base of the junction left unmatched. These data belong to a study of cytomegalovirus exposure and HLA in healthy donors. Whole-study findings and limits: At a 0.05 false discovery rate, a later analysis found roughly 17,000 TCR beta sequences to be associated with HLA alleles. Generally TCR sequences proved uncommon, though certain public TCRs appeared in numerous donors.

The V and J genes are TRBV6-1 and TRBJ1-5, with 10 nucleotides matching TRBD1. Material: PBMCs. The receptor was derived from a young man in good health and CMV-seropositive. CDR3 loop: CASRTGGKPQHF. The CDR3 region has the DNA TGTGCCAGCAGGACAGGGGGCAAGCCCCAGCATTTT.